The 14 T cell receptor beta chains below come from one sample, sequenced in a study of cytomegalovirus exposure and HLA in healthy donors. The assay was immunoSEQ multiplex PCR, and TCRdb's table has in-frame clones only and misses some. This repertoire shows more than 140,000 clones, roughly 89% found once; its top ten account for 3.3%. Material for sequencing was PBMCs. The receptors were sampled from a woman under 30 in good health and CMV-seropositive.

V and J are TRBV7-9 and TRBJ2-7; 11 bases are shared with TRBD2. Per germline, CDR1 SEHNR and CDR2 FQNEAQ (reference sequence). With 5 bases clipped from V and 4 bases from J, the junction kept 10 bases outside the gene matches. The CDR3 spans 16 residues. CDR3 in DNA: TGTGCCAGCAGCCCGCCTCTAGCGGGAGGACAATACGAGCAGTACTTC. Translating gives CASSPPLAGGQYEQYF.

The chain has TRBV4-1 and TRBJ2-5; TRBD2 aligns across 10 bases. Per germline, CDR1 MGHRA and CDR2 YSYEKL. The V gene end was trimmed by 0 bases and the J gene end by 5 bases; junction bases not matched to a gene: 6. CDR3 length: 16 residues. In DNA form, the CDR3 reads TGCGCCAGCAGCCAAGATCTAGCGGGAGTATGGGAGACCCAGTACTTC. It yields the protein CASSQDLAGVWETQYF.

The chain recombines TRBV5-5 with TRBJ1-2; 9 nucleotides line up with TRBD1. V shed 0 bases, J shed 2 bases, and the junction held 2 bases outside the gene matches. This CDR3 region has 15 residues. CDR1 and CDR2 (germline): SGHKS, YYEKEE (reference sequence). The CDR3 reads CASSLVGTGNYGYTF. The CDR3 DNA reads as TGTGCCAGCAGCTTGGTGGGGACAGGGAACTATGGCTACACCTTC.

This clone has only a few counts. The chain employs TRBV6-1 and TRBJ2-5; a weak D match, TRBD1 (5 bases). From germline, CDR1 is MNHNS and CDR2 SASEGT. V shed 2 bases and J shed 1 base, with 8 bases lying between them. The CDR3 consists of 14 residues. CDR3 in amino acids: CASSEFDSQETQYF. The DNA for the CDR3 is TGTGCCAGCAGTGAATTTGACAGCCAAGAGACCCAGTACTTC.

V usage is TRBV7-2 and J usage is TRBJ2-5; D is unresolved. CDR3 length: 13 amino acids. The V gene's germline CDR1 is SGHTA and CDR2 FQGNSA. V lost 2 bases to trimming and J lost 1 base, with 5 bases between them. The CDR3 spells CASSLPIQETQYF. CDR3 in DNA: TGTGCCAGCAGCTTACCTATCCAAGAGACCCAGTACTTC.

CDR3 nucleotide sequence: TGTGCCAGCAGTTTATCGTCAGGGGTGGAGACCCAGTACTTC. Translated: CASSLSSGVETQYF. The chain employs TRBV27 and TRBJ2-5, with D maybe TRBD1 (6 bases). The V end lost 0 bases, the J end lost 5 bases, and 10 bases lay between the germline ends. CDR3 length: 14 residues. The germline V gene encodes CDR1 MNHEY and CDR2 SMNVEV (reference sequence).

The chain couples TRBV9 to TRBJ2-3; 12 bases fit TRBD2. CDR1 and CDR2 from the germline V gene are SGDLS and YYNGEE. The V gene end was trimmed by 4 bases and the J gene end by 2 bases; junction bases not matched to a gene: 5. CDR3 size: 16 residues. The CDR3 DNA is TGTGCCAGCAGCTTACTAGCGGGAGGAGCCACAGATACGCAGTATTTT. Amino acid sequence: CASSLLAGGATDTQYF. Full variable domain (remainder filled in from reference TRBV9 and TRBJ2-3): DSGVTQTPKHLITATGQRVTLRCSPRSGDLSVYWYQQSLDQGLQFLIQYYNGEERAKGNILERFSAQQFPDLHSELNLSSLELGDSALYFCASSLLAGGATDTQYFGPGTRLTVL.

The chain is built from TRBV25-1 and TRBJ2-5, with D tentatively TRBD1 (6 bases). Germline V gives CDR1 MGHDK, CDR2 SYGVNS. The ends were cut back, 3 bases at V and 4 bases at J, with 12 bases in the middle. The length of the CDR3 is 14 residues. The CDR3 is CASSDLQGSETQYF. CDR3 sequence (DNA): TGTGCCAGCAGTGATTTACAGGGTTCAGAGACCCAGTACTTC.

This chain uses TRBV5-1 with TRBJ2-5, with TRBD2 identical over 8 bases. Germline loops: CDR1 SGHRS, CDR2 YFSETQ. The CDR3 consists of 15 residues. V lost 2 bases, J lost 4 bases, and 7 bases stayed unmatched. CDR3 DNA sequence: TGCGCCAGCAGCTTAGTAGCGGGATTGGGAGAGACCCAGTACTTC. Protein: CASSLVAGLGETQYF.

This clone was counted a single time. The chain is built from TRBV6-1 and TRBJ2-3, with 8 bases that match TRBD1. The CDR3 has 16 amino acids. Germline values: CDR1 MNHNS, CDR2 SASEGT. The junction had 7 bases not matched to a gene; V was cut back by 3 bases and J by 2 bases. The CDR3 bases are TGTGCCAGCAGTGACGCTGGGACAGGTCTCACAGATACGCAGTATTTT. Translating it yields CASSDAGTGLTDTQYF.

V is TRBV5-4 and J is TRBJ2-1; D perhaps matches TRBD1 (5 bases). Germline V gene sequence: CDR1 SGHNT, CDR2 YYREEE (reference sequence). V was cut by 1 base and J by 0 bases, with 20 bases left in between. The CDR3 length is 19 residues. The CDR3 DNA reads TGTGCCAGCAGCTTGTCAGCTACCCAGGGCCTGAGCTCCTACAATGAGCAGTTCTTC. Protein product: CASSLSATQGLSSYNEQFF. Full variable domain (missing parts from reference TRBV5-4 and TRBJ2-1): ETGVTQSPTHLIKTRGQQVTLRCSSQSGHNTVSWYQQALGQGPQFIFQYYREEENGRGNFPPRFSGLQFPNYSSELNVNALELDDSALYLCASSLSATQGLSSYNEQFFGPGTRLTVL.

The rearrangement uses TRBV15 and TRBJ2-7; TRBD2 might be the D (6 bases). V lost 3 bases and J 3 bases, leaving 9 bases between the germline ends. From germline, CDR1 is LNHNV and CDR2 YYDKDF (reference sequence). The CDR3 is 13 amino acids. CDR3 protein: CATSSRGFYEQYF. The DNA of the CDR3 is TGTGCCACCAGCAGTCGGGGGTTCTACGAGCAGTACTTC.

V is TRBV9 and J is TRBJ1-2; no definite D call. The V end was cut by 3 bases, the J end by 4 bases, with 7 bases between. The germline V gene encodes CDR1 SGDLS and CDR2 YYNGEE. This CDR3 comprises 12 residues. The CDR3 sequence is CASSAQSYGYTF. CDR3 bases: TGTGCCAGCAGCGCCCAATCCTATGGCTACACCTTC.

This sequence joins TRBV10-3 and TRBJ2-1; tentative D call: TRBD2 (6 bases). Trimming cost V 5 bases and J 8 bases, with 19 bases left between them. The CDR3 extends over 15 amino acids. In germline, CDR1 is ENHRY, CDR2 SYGVKD. The CDR3 is CAISRRDPSLDEQFF. CDR3 sequence (DNA): TGTGCCATCAGTCGGCGGGACCCCTCTTTGGATGAGCAGTTCTTC.